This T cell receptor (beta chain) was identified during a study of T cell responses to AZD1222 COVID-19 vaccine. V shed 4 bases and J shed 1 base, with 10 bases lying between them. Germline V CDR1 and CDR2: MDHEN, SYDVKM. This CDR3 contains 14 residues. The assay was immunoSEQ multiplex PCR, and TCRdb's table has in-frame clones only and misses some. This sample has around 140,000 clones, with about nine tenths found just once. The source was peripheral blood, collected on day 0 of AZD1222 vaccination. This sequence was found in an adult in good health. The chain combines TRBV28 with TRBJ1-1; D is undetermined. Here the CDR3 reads CASSWPLTNTEAFF. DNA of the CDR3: TGTGCCAGCAGTTGGCCCCTGACGAACACTGAAGCTTTCTTT.